Below are 23 T cell receptor beta chains sequenced from a single sample in a study of blood T cell repertoires in COVID-19. Clones were sequenced by immunoSEQ multiplex PCR, and TCRdb holds only the in-frame ones, with some missing. The sample includes 300,000 to 450,000 clones, 80% to 90% of them seen just once. Sequencing was performed on PBMCs or T cells enriched from blood (not recorded which). The receptors here all came from a man in his late teens or twenties who had recovered from COVID-19.

The V and J genes are TRBV5-6 and TRBJ2-3; D remains unclear. Germline V gene lookup returns CDR1 SGHDT and CDR2 YYEEEE. The CDR3 is 13 residues long. V was clipped by 0 bases and J by 1 base, with 3 bases between them. The CDR3 nucleotides read TGTGCCAGCAGCTTGGCTGGCACAGATACGCAGTATTTT. Protein: CASSLAGTDTQYF.

V usage is TRBV2 and J usage is TRBJ2-2; TRBD2 is a possible D gene (5 bases). CDR3 size: 13 residues. With 3 bases removed from V and 4 bases from J, the gap between germline ends came to 6 bases. The germline V gene encodes CDR1 SNHLY and CDR2 FYNNEI. The CDR3 DNA is TGTGCCAGCAGTGACGAGGGCACCGGGGAGCTGTTTTTT. Translated: CASSDEGTGELFF.

The chain couples TRBV19 to TRBJ2-1; TRBD2 matches 11 bases. The CDR3 sequence is 15 residues long. V lost 4 bases to trimming and J lost 14 bases; unmatched junction nucleotides: 13. Germline CDR1 LNHDA, CDR2 SQIVND (reference sequence). The CDR3 bases are TGTGCCAGTAGTACACTTAGCGGGAGGGCCTCCCGAGAGTTCTTC. It is translated as CASSTLSGRASREFF.

CDR3 loop: CASSEQGWDYGYTF. CDR3 coding DNA: TGTGCCAGCAGTGAACAGGGGTGGGACTATGGCTACACCTTC. The chain carries TRBV6-1 and TRBJ1-2; D might be TRBD1 (6 bases). The CDR3 totals 14 residues. V shed 2 bases and J shed 3 bases, with 10 bases lying between them. Germline CDR1 reads MNHNS; CDR2 reads SASEGT.

The chain links TRBV7-9 to TRBJ1-5; D might be TRBD1 (5 bases). CDR3 length: 14 residues. The germline CDR1 and CDR2 sequences are SEHNR and FQNEAQ (reference sequence). V was trimmed by 4 bases and J by 7 bases, leaving 14 bases between them. CDR3 sequence reads: CASSSTGFNQPQHF. Here the CDR3 DNA reads TGTGCCAGCAGCTCAACAGGATTCAACCAGCCCCAGCATTTT.

J is TRBJ2-7 and V is TRBV7-9; 8 bases are a match to TRBD2. V was clipped by 8 bases and J by 5 bases; unmatched bases: 5. The CDR3 is 12 amino acids. Germline CDR1 is SEHNR and CDR2 is FQNEAQ (reference sequence). The CDR3 region is CASRSGGDEQYF. The CDR3 region has the DNA TGTGCCAGCCGCTCCGGGGGGGACGAGCAGTACTTC.

The sample holds one count of this clone. The gene calls are TRBV10-3 and TRBJ1-6; a weak D match, TRBD1 (6 bases). Trimming cost V 9 bases and J 7 bases, with 16 bases left between them. Germline CDR1 and CDR2: ENHRY and SYGVKD. The CDR3 contains 14 residues. This chain's CDR3 is CAISRGNYNSPLHF. The CDR3 nucleotides are TGTGCCATATCCAGGGGAAATTACAATTCACCCCTCCACTTT.

The rearrangement links TRBV9 to TRBJ1-5, with D unclear. There are 14 residues in the CDR3. Germline lookup yields CDR1 SGDLS and CDR2 YYNGEE. Trimming left V 2 bases short and J 0 bases short, with 6 bases between. The CDR3 DNA follows: TGTGCCAGCAGCGTCACAGATAGCAATCAGCCCCAGCATTTT. Amino acid sequence: CASSVTDSNQPQHF.

The chain joins TRBV6-5 to TRBJ1-6; D gene unclear. The V end lost 2 bases, the J end lost 7 bases, and 15 bases lay between the germline ends. There are 16 residues in the CDR3. Germline V lookup: CDR1 MNHEY, CDR2 SVGAGI. DNA of the CDR3: TGTGCCAGCAGTTACCGTGAGGGCTTCCGCAATTCACCCCTCCACTTT. Translated, it gives CASSYREGFRNSPLHF.

The chain has TRBV18 and TRBJ2-5, with TRBD1 matching over 7 bases. CDR1 and CDR2 (germline): KGHSH, LQKENI. This CDR3 contains 14 residues. The junction had 6 bases not matched to a gene; V was cut back by 3 bases and J by 5 bases. The CDR3 coding sequence is TGTGCCAGCTCACCGACAGGGAGAGGGGAGACCCAGTACTTC. Translated, it gives CASSPTGRGETQYF.

The chain has TRBV7-2 and TRBJ1-1; perhaps TRBD1 as D (5 bases). Germline CDR1 SGHTA, CDR2 FQGNSA. The CDR3 consists of 14 residues. Trimming removed 1 base from V and 3 bases from J, with 9 bases in between. The CDR3 bases are TGTGCCAGCAGCTTAGGGACACTCGACACTGAAGCTTTCTTT. Its protein product is CASSLGTLDTEAFF.

The V gene is TRBV15, the J gene TRBJ1-6; 8 bases match TRBD1. Trimming took 0 bases from V and 9 from J; bases not matched to a gene: 7. This CDR3 is built from 16 residues. Looked up from germline, CDR1 is LNHNV and CDR2 is YYDKDF (reference sequence). CDR3 in DNA: TGTGCCACCAGCAGAGATCAGGGGGCGGTTGGTTCACCCCTCCACTTT. It is translated as CATSRDQGAVGSPLHF.

The chain links TRBV3-1 (or the pseudogene TRBV3-2) to TRBJ2-1; 9 nucleotides line up with TRBD2. The trim removed 1 base at V and 10 bases at J, leaving 5 bases unmatched. CDR3 length: 14 residues. Germline V gene lookup returns CDR1 LGHDT and CDR2 YNNKEL (reference sequence). CDR3 coding DNA: TGTGCCAGCAGCCAAGCGGGAGGACTAGCGGAGCAGTTCTTC. This codes for CASSQAGGLAEQFF.

This clone was seen a single time. J is TRBJ2-1 and V is TRBV27; 13 nucleotides align to TRBD2. The CDR3 consists of 16 residues. Germline CDR1 MNHEY, CDR2 SMNVEV (reference sequence). V lost 6 bases to trimming and J lost 5 bases; unmatched junction nucleotides: 7. The CDR3 bases are TGTGCCAGCAGGGCCGCCGGGACTAGCGGGAACAATGAGCAGTTCTTC. Its protein product is CASRAAGTSGNNEQFF.

The CDR3 protein is CATSDTIIRDRAPTDTQYF. CDR3 in DNA: TGTGCCACCAGTGACACAATAATCCGGGACAGGGCCCCCACAGATACGCAGTATTTT. The gene calls are TRBV24-1 and TRBJ2-3; 9 positions match TRBD1. The CDR3 has 19 residues. The ends lost 4 bases at V and 2 bases at J; junction bases unmatched: 15. Germline-derived CDR1 and CDR2 are KGHDR and SFDVKD.

J is TRBJ1-3 and V is TRBV19; no clear D. CDR1 and CDR2 from the germline V gene are LNHDA and SQIVND (reference sequence). The length of the CDR3 is 16 residues. Deletions cut 5 bases from V and 0 bases from J, with 14 bases between. The CDR3 region has the DNA TGTGCCAGTAGTGTTGGGCAGCTCCTCTCTGGAAACACCATATATTTT. Protein sequence: CASSVGQLLSGNTIYF.

The chain carries TRBV18 and TRBJ2-6; 8 nucleotides match TRBD2. CDR1 and CDR2 (germline): KGHSH, LQKENI. This CDR3 has 18 residues. J lost 0 bases, V lost 3 bases, and 7 bases had no gene match. The CDR3 spells CASSPFTSGSSGANVLTF. DNA of the CDR3: TGTGCCAGCTCACCGTTTACTAGCGGCAGCTCTGGGGCCAACGTCCTGACTTTC.

The chain recombines TRBV5-6 with TRBJ1-5; weak D call: TRBD1 (5 bases). The CDR3 is 14 amino acids. Germline CDR1 SGHDT, CDR2 YYEEEE. V was clipped by 4 bases and J by 1 base, with 9 bases between them. CDR3 loop: CASSRGFSNQPQHF. CDR3 sequence (DNA): TGTGCCAGCAGCCGGGGGTTCAGCAATCAGCCCCAGCATTTT.

This clone was picked up a small number of times. This rearrangement joins TRBV18 to TRBJ1-2; D unclear. The V gene's germline CDR1 is KGHSH and CDR2 LQKENI. The CDR3 is 13 amino acids. The V end lost 6 bases, the J end lost 8 bases, and 16 bases lay between the germline ends. CDR3 sequence: CASSGPRAEGYTF. CDR3 nucleotides: TGTGCCAGCTCCGGGCCTCGAGCGGAAGGCTACACCTTC.

The rearrangement joins TRBV12-3 or TRBV12-4 to TRBJ1-1; a weak D match, TRBD1 (5 bases). The CDR3 contains 13 residues. V was shortened by 4 bases and J by 4 bases, with 10 bases between the two germline ends. The DNA for the CDR3 is TGTGCCAGCAGTTACAGGATCGGCACTGAAGCTTTCTTT. Its protein product is CASSYRIGTEAFF.

The J gene is TRBJ2-1, the V gene TRBV5-1; D is undetermined. From germline, CDR1 is SGHRS and CDR2 YFSETQ. The length of the CDR3 is 17 residues. V shed 4 bases and J shed 0 bases, with 17 bases lying between them. Written as DNA, the CDR3 is TGCGCCAGCAGCCCCTATTTGGTTTCTAGCTCCTACAATGAGCAGTTCTTC. Translated: CASSPYLVSSSYNEQFF.

This clone has a single count. V and J are TRBV7-9 and TRBJ1-1; no reliable D call. This CDR3 contains 13 residues. V lost 3 bases, J lost 5 bases, and 10 bases lay in between. CDR1 is SEHNR and CDR2 is FQNEAQ in the germline V gene (reference sequence). CDR3: CASSFPDKTEAFF. As DNA, the CDR3 is TGTGCCAGCAGCTTCCCAGACAAGACTGAAGCTTTCTTT.

This rearrangement joins TRBV5-1 to TRBJ1-5; unclear D gene. Germline CDR1 is SGHRS and CDR2 is YFSETQ. The length of the CDR3 is 13 residues. Trimming cost V 0 bases and J 7 bases, with 8 bases left between them. The CDR3, as DNA: TGCGCCAGCAGCTTGGACAGCAGGCAGCCCCAGCATTTT. As protein: CASSLDSRQPQHF.